This TCR beta chain derives from a study of shared clonotypes between healthy human individuals. The CDR3 has 19 residues. In germline, CDR1 is SGHRS, CDR2 YFSETQ. V was clipped by 0 bases and J by 7 bases; unmatched bases: 18. The material for each subset, its genomic DNA, was split evenly across several immunoSEQ plates. Data came from immunoSEQ multiplex PCR; TCRdb stores just in-frame clones and leaves some out. The sample consists of approximately 1.1 million clones, 75% to 80% of them appearing once. Donors were Caucasian adults residing in Nashville, Tennessee, USA. With respect to this clone: Its antigen remains unidentified.

Study outcomes and limitations: In the sorted subsets, rarefaction showed sequencing was incomplete despite large depth.

V is TRBV5-1 and J is TRBJ2-3; 9 nucleotides agree with TRBD1. This receptor was taken from a man aged 18-30 years in good health. Some clones in this sample may be carry-over from other donors' samples. Source material: memory CD4+ T cells from PBMCs. Subset specified: CD45RA-negative fraction. CDR3 nucleotides: TGCGCCAGCAGCTTGGCCGGGACAGGGCGCGCGGGAGCGCCTCATACGCAGTATTTT. This codes for CASSLAGTGRAGAPHTQYF.